The entry that follows covers one T cell receptor beta chain sequence. Its antigen is not yet known. No base-level quality is on record; no much larger clone is a single base apart. The immunoSEQ multiplex PCR assay was used to generate TCR libraries, with TCR-beta and/or TCR-alpha/delta assays applied to each sample. Amplified TCR libraries were sequenced on the Illumina high-throughput platform. As for how the authors treated the data: Clustering and dimensionality reduction relied on pairwise TCRdist distances among GMM-specific receptors from T cells that were either sorted ex vivo or expanded in vitro. The score assigned to each clinical repertoire was mean NN-distance, meaning the average TCRdist to the nearest 10% of tetramer-positive reference sequences. To compute GEM TCR motif frequency, the fraction of unique TCRs matching known GEM sequences by V/J usage and CDR3 length was calculated. Active tuberculosis was classified by linear discriminant analysis with leave-one-out cross-validation, implemented in scikit-learn. TCRdb took over this immuneACCESS table, retaining in-frame rearrangements with V and J assigned. Such tables are incomplete; in checked studies, under half of the missing clones stem from an unresolved V gene, and the remainder is unexplained. From that table come the V and J calls and clone size; the DNA was used to work out D and trimming. Across this sample there are some 49,000 clones, with 90% to 95% seen only once. The biggest ten clones account for about 1.3% of the sample.

The time point label here, explained by the study, means: new active TB diagnosis, blood taken before or within 7 days of starting treatment. Patients with active tuberculosis were defined as newly diagnosed, HIV-seronegative South African adults aged 18 years or older. Confirmation of active tuberculosis came from positive sputum smear microscopy and/or a positive M. tuberculosis culture. Unsorted cryopreserved PBMC were immunosequenced, covering on average roughly 98,000 T cells per clinical donor. This specimen comes from a study of T cells in tuberculosis (dated by TCRdb to the late 2010s). About the study as a whole: The study combined CD1B tetramers and high-throughput TCR immunosequencing to characterize T cells specific for the mycobacterial lipid antigen glucose monomycolate (GMM). In a South African clinical cohort, IGRA-negative adolescents, IGRA-positive adolescents with latent tuberculosis and adults with active tuberculosis were compared, with some 11 people in each group. PBMC from patients with active tuberculosis were archived either before the start of standard anti-tuberculosis treatment or within 7 days of starting that treatment.

Study-level results and caveats: With the diverse GMM-specific repertoire as input, a classifier achieved approximately 90% accuracy (AUROC around 0.9), whereas GEM motif frequencies as input gave roughly 70% accuracy. Compared with IGRA-negative controls, TCR-alpha repertoires from active tuberculosis had smaller mean NN-distances to GMM-specific TCRs, which suggests clonal expansion of these TCRs. Clinical samples were selected based on which cryopreserved specimens were available, and the active tuberculosis cases were adults whereas the controls were adolescents. The smaller NN-distances were partly driven by shorter CDR3-alpha lengths in active tuberculosis patients, and the difference for TCR-beta did not reach statistical significance.

Trimming takes 0 bases off V and 4 bases off J; junction bases not matched to a gene: 3. Counted from cysteine to phenylalanine, this CDR3 has 15 amino acids. The retained sequence is limited to the CDR3, 45 bases, with the frame set at the first base. Looking up the germline V gene yields CDR1 SGDLS and CDR2 YYNGEE. The sequence is built from TRBV9 and TRBJ1-5; 8 of the junction bases match TRBD1. This sequence originates from an adult with tuberculosis. The sequencing used PBMCs, collected at tuberculosis diagnosis. The CDR3 corresponds to CASSVGQGSNQPQHF. The nucleotide sequence is TGTGCCAGCAGCGTAGGACAGGGGTCGAATCAGCCCCAGCATTTT.